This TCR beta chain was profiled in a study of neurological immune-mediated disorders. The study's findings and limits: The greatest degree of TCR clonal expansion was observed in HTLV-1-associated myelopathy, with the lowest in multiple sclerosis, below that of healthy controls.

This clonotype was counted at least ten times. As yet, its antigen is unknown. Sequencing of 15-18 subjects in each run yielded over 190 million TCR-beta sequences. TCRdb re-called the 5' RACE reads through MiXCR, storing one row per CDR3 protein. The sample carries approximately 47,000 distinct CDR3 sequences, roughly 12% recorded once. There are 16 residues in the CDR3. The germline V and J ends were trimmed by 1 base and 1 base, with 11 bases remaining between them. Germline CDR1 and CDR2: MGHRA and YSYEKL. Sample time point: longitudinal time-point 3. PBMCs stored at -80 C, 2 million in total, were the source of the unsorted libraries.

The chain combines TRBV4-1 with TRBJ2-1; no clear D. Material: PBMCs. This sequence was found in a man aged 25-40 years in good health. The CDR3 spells CASSQVGSDSYNEQFF. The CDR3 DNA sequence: TGCGCCAGCAGCCAAGTCGGGTCGGATTCCTACAATGAGCAGTTCTTC.